This entry is about one TCR beta chain. No antigen is known for it. These data come from a study of T cell responses to AZD1222 COVID-19 vaccine. General study findings and limits: The number of AZD1222 recipients seropositive at baseline was only five or six. Unmutated variant regions are reportedly the target of nearly half of TCRs that are spike-specific. Mapped onto spike, vaccine-associated CD4 TCRs spanned it and were dominant at 160-218 and 743-854.

V was shortened by 2 bases and J by 0 bases, with 5 bases between the two germline ends. The CDR3 consists of 14 residues. Germline lookup yields CDR1 MNHEY and CDR2 SVGAGI. Clones were read by immunoSEQ multiplex PCR, and TCRdb kept only the in-frame ones, dropping some. The sample consists of some 180,000 clones, about nine tenths of them appearing once. It was second doses at about 4 or about 12 weeks that were pooled. The starting material was peripheral blood, obtained 28 days after the second AZD1222 dose. The receptor's source is an adult who received the AZD1222 COVID-19 vaccine. The rearrangement links TRBV6-5 to TRBJ1-3; no reliable D call. This CDR3 is CASSYEVSGNTIYF. The CDR3 DNA reads TGTGCCAGCAGTTACGAGGTCTCTGGAAACACCATATATTTT.